A selection of T cell receptor beta chains follows, all from one sample in a study of OX40 agonist ivuxolimab in advanced cancers. Clones were sequenced by immunoSEQ multiplex PCR, and TCRdb holds only the in-frame ones, with some missing. The sample has about 21,000 clones, roughly 84% seen once. Sequenced material: CD4+ or CD8+ T cells sorted from blood, taken in a trial of the OX40 agonist ivuxolimab. The receptors shown here come from an adult with an advanced solid tumor such as melanoma, head and neck, liver or kidney cancer. The CDR3 runs from the conserved cysteine through the conserved F or W. The order of the fields is J gene, D gene, clone size, V gene, CDR3 protein, CDR3 DNA. The D gene is left open where the match is weak. The size entry is marked missing in some rows and otherwise reads once, few, many or a size class.

J gene: TRBJ1-2; D gene: .; clone size: .; V gene: TRBV30; CDR3 protein: CAWSAGNYGYTF; CDR3 DNA: TGTGCCTGGAGTGCAGGGAACTATGGCTACACCTTC
J gene: TRBJ2-7; D gene: .; clone size: .; V gene: TRBV5-1; CDR3 protein: CASSLATAYRYEQYF; CDR3 DNA: TGCGCCAGCAGCTTGGCTACAGCCTATCGTTACGAGCAGTACTTC
J gene: TRBJ2-2; D gene: .; clone size: few; V gene: TRBV15; CDR3 protein: CATSREVTYTGELFF; CDR3 DNA: TGTGCCACCAGCAGAGAGGTCACTTACACCGGGGAGCTGTTTTTT
J gene: TRBJ2-7; D gene: TRBD2; clone size: .; V gene: TRBV6-5; CDR3 protein: CASNPSGVPEQYF; CDR3 DNA: TGTGCCAGCAACCCTAGCGGGGTCCCCGAGCAGTACTTC
J gene: TRBJ2-1; D gene: .; clone size: .; V gene: TRBV7-9; CDR3 protein: CASSARDREQFF; CDR3 DNA: TGTGCCAGCAGCGCCAGGGATAGGGAGCAGTTCTTC
J gene: TRBJ1-2; D gene: .; clone size: .; V gene: TRBV23-1; CDR3 protein: CASSQITDTVGYTF; CDR3 DNA: TGCGCCAGCAGTCAAATCACAGATACGGTAGGCTACACCTTC
J gene: TRBJ2-1; D gene: .; clone size: .; V gene: TRBV11-2; CDR3 protein: CASSSFRDSYNEQFF; CDR3 DNA: TGTGCCAGCAGCTCGTTCCGGGACTCCTACAATGAGCAGTTCTTC
J gene: TRBJ1-6; D gene: TRBD1; clone size: .; V gene: TRBV27; CDR3 protein: CASSFGGLRGRADSPLHF; CDR3 DNA: TGTGCCAGCAGTTTCGGGGGCCTTAGGGGGCGCGCTGATTCACCCCTCCACTTT
J gene: TRBJ1-5; D gene: .; clone size: .; V gene: TRBV11-2; CDR3 protein: CASSLKGLSNQPQHF; CDR3 DNA: TGTGCCAGCAGCCTCAAGGGGTTGAGCAATCAGCCCCAGCATTTT
J gene: TRBJ2-7; D gene: .; clone size: .; V gene: TRBV11-2; CDR3 protein: CASSLPLFYEQYF; CDR3 DNA: TGTGCCAGCAGCTTACCCCTCTTCTACGAGCAGTACTTC
J gene: TRBJ2-7; D gene: .; clone size: .; V gene: TRBV28; CDR3 protein: CASTSPPRTQHYEQYF; CDR3 DNA: TGTGCCAGCACCTCGCCCCCGAGGACACAACACTACGAGCAGTACTTC
J gene: TRBJ1-5; D gene: .; clone size: .; V gene: TRBV21-1; CDR3 protein: CASSKVRSTGGNQPQHF; CDR3 DNA: TGTGCCAGCAGCAAAGTGAGATCGACAGGGGGCAATCAGCCCCAGCATTTT
J gene: TRBJ2-7; D gene: .; clone size: .; V gene: TRBV28; CDR3 protein: CASSYLGGAHEQYF; CDR3 DNA: TGTGCCAGCAGTTATCTAGGGGGGGCCCACGAGCAGTACTTC
J gene: TRBJ1-2; D gene: TRBD1; clone size: .; V gene: TRBV18; CDR3 protein: CASSPSRTGHPYGYTF; CDR3 DNA: TGTGCCAGCTCACCGTCACGGACAGGGCACCCCTATGGCTACACCTTC
J gene: TRBJ2-7; D gene: .; clone size: .; V gene: TRBV7-9; CDR3 protein: CASSLIGSGYYEQYF; CDR3 DNA: TGTGCCAGCAGCTTAATTGGGTCCGGTTACTACGAGCAGTACTTC
J gene: TRBJ2-5; D gene: .; clone size: .; V gene: TRBV5-4; CDR3 protein: CASSLYWYGAVRHPETQYF; CDR3 DNA: TGTGCCAGCAGCTTGTATTGGTACGGGGCGGTACGTCACCCAGAGACCCAGTACTTC
J gene: TRBJ1-1; D gene: TRBD1; clone size: .; V gene: TRBV11-2; CDR3 protein: CASSATGWIRNTEAFF; CDR3 DNA: TGTGCCAGCAGCGCGACAGGGTGGATCAGAAACACTGAAGCTTTCTTT
J gene: TRBJ2-7; D gene: .; clone size: .; V gene: TRBV11-2; CDR3 protein: CASSLGESGMSYEQYF; CDR3 DNA: TGTGCCAGCAGCTTAGGGGAGTCAGGGATGTCCTACGAGCAGTACTTC
J gene: TRBJ1-2; D gene: TRBD1; clone size: .; V gene: TRBV5-4; CDR3 protein: CASSRDRGYGYTF; CDR3 DNA: TGTGCCAGCAGCCGCGACAGGGGCTATGGCTACACCTTC
J gene: TRBJ2-5; D gene: TRBD2; clone size: .; V gene: TRBV11-2; CDR3 protein: CASSLELAGEQTQYF; CDR3 DNA: TGTGCCAGCAGCTTAGAACTAGCGGGGGAACAGACCCAGTACTTC
J gene: TRBJ2-7; D gene: .; clone size: .; V gene: TRBV5-4; CDR3 protein: CASSAHLGKSEQYF; CDR3 DNA: TGTGCCAGCAGCGCCCACCTGGGGAAGAGCGAGCAGTACTTC
J gene: TRBJ1-1; D gene: TRBD1; clone size: .; V gene: TRBV10-1; CDR3 protein: CASSTRQGDFEAFF; CDR3 DNA: TGCGCCAGCAGTACCCGACAGGGCGACTTTGAAGCTTTCTTT
J gene: TRBJ2-7; D gene: .; clone size: .; V gene: TRBV27; CDR3 protein: CASFPRGQGSYEQYF; CDR3 DNA: TGTGCCAGCTTCCCCCGCGGTCAGGGATCCTACGAGCAGTACTTC
J gene: TRBJ2-3; D gene: TRBD1; clone size: .; V gene: TRBV5-6; CDR3 protein: CASSTLVPRDRVTDTQYF; CDR3 DNA: TGTGCCAGCAGCACGCTCGTTCCCCGGGACAGGGTAACAGATACGCAGTATTTT
J gene: TRBJ1-4; D gene: TRBD1; clone size: .; V gene: TRBV4-1; CDR3 protein: CASSLGTGVPNEKLFF; CDR3 DNA: TGCGCCAGCAGCCTCGGGACAGGGGTACCTAATGAAAAACTGTTTTTT
J gene: TRBJ2-3; D gene: TRBD2; clone size: .; V gene: TRBV7-2; CDR3 protein: CASSLNLAGGPKDTQYF; CDR3 DNA: TGTGCCAGCAGCTTAAACCTAGCGGGGGGGCCAAAAGATACGCAGTATTTT
J gene: TRBJ1-6; D gene: .; clone size: .; V gene: TRBV7-2; CDR3 protein: CASSLGGSSPLHF; CDR3 DNA: TGTGCCAGCAGCTTAGGAGGAAGTTCACCCCTCCACTTT
J gene: TRBJ2-7; D gene: .; clone size: .; V gene: TRBV19; CDR3 protein: CASSIEGVKEQYF; CDR3 DNA: TGTGCCAGTAGTATAGAGGGGGTAAAAGAGCAGTACTTC
J gene: TRBJ2-5; D gene: TRBD1; clone size: .; V gene: TRBV18; CDR3 protein: CASSAGQGGQETQYF; CDR3 DNA: TGTGCCAGCTCAGCCGGACAGGGCGGCCAAGAGACCCAGTACTTC
J gene: TRBJ2-2; D gene: TRBD1; clone size: .; V gene: TRBV10-3; CDR3 protein: CAISEPGQGETGELFF; CDR3 DNA: TGTGCCATCAGTGAGCCTGGACAGGGTGAGACCGGGGAGCTGTTTTTT
J gene: TRBJ1-5; D gene: TRBD1; clone size: .; V gene: TRBV6-5; CDR3 protein: CASSYTRGQDQPQHF; CDR3 DNA: TGTGCCAGCAGTTACACTAGGGGGCAAGATCAGCCCCAGCATTTT
J gene: TRBJ1-2; D gene: TRBD1; clone size: .; V gene: TRBV27; CDR3 protein: CASSLSHRGSIDDYGYTF; CDR3 DNA: TGTGCCAGCAGTTTATCACACAGGGGGAGTATTGATGACTATGGCTACACCTTC
J gene: TRBJ1-6; D gene: .; clone size: .; V gene: TRBV6-5; CDR3 protein: CASSYRGEGANSPLHF; CDR3 DNA: TGTGCCAGCAGTTACAGGGGGGAGGGAGCGAATTCACCCCTCCACTTT
J gene: TRBJ2-1; D gene: TRBD2; clone size: .; V gene: TRBV6-1; CDR3 protein: CASIGTSGGYNEQFF; CDR3 DNA: TGTGCCAGCATCGGGACTAGCGGGGGCTACAATGAGCAGTTCTTC
J gene: TRBJ1-1; D gene: TRBD1; clone size: .; V gene: TRBV19; CDR3 protein: CASSIAQGAYSEAFF; CDR3 DNA: TGTGCCAGTAGTATAGCACAGGGGGCATACTCTGAAGCTTTCTTT
J gene: TRBJ2-1; D gene: .; clone size: .; V gene: TRBV19; CDR3 protein: CASSEQGGNNEQFF; CDR3 DNA: TGTGCCAGTTCTGAACAGGGGGGGAACAATGAGCAGTTCTTC
J gene: TRBJ2-1; D gene: TRBD2; clone size: once; V gene: TRBV18; CDR3 protein: CASSRLAGGASDEQFF; CDR3 DNA: TGTGCCAGCTCACGACTAGCGGGGGGGGCTAGTGATGAGCAGTTCTTC
J gene: TRBJ2-7; D gene: .; clone size: .; V gene: TRBV4-2; CDR3 protein: CASSHEGGTYEQYF; CDR3 DNA: TGTGCCAGCAGCCACGAGGGGGGAACGTACGAGCAGTACTTC
J gene: TRBJ1-2; D gene: TRBD1; clone size: .; V gene: TRBV27; CDR3 protein: CASSLTGVDGYTF; CDR3 DNA: TGTGCCAGCAGTTTAACAGGGGTCGATGGCTACACCTTC
J gene: TRBJ1-4; D gene: .; clone size: .; V gene: TRBV4-1; CDR3 protein: CASSQEGTGPAATNEKLFF; CDR3 DNA: TGCGCCAGCAGCCAAGAGGGAACAGGGCCGGCAGCAACTAATGAAAAACTGTTTTTT
J gene: TRBJ2-5; D gene: .; clone size: .; V gene: TRBV27; CDR3 protein: CASSPDRPYQETQYF; CDR3 DNA: TGTGCCAGCAGTCCGGACAGACCGTACCAAGAGACCCAGTACTTC
J gene: TRBJ1-6; D gene: .; clone size: .; V gene: TRBV5-8; CDR3 protein: CASSLGPNSPLHF; CDR3 DNA: TGTGCCAGCAGCTTGGGTCCAAATTCACCCCTCCACTTT
J gene: TRBJ2-7; D gene: TRBD1; clone size: few; V gene: TRBV2; CDR3 protein: CASILGQGNSYEQYF; CDR3 DNA: TGTGCCAGCATCCTCGGACAGGGCAACTCCTACGAGCAGTACTTC
J gene: TRBJ2-5; D gene: TRBD1; clone size: .; V gene: TRBV7-9; CDR3 protein: CASSGWTGGETQYF; CDR3 DNA: TGTGCCAGCAGCGGATGGACAGGGGGGGAGACCCAGTACTTC
J gene: TRBJ1-4; D gene: .; clone size: few; V gene: TRBV2; CDR3 protein: CASSAKLGEKLFF; CDR3 DNA: TGTGCCAGCAGTGCTAAGTTGGGGGAAAAACTGTTTTTT
J gene: TRBJ1-2; D gene: .; clone size: once; V gene: TRBV7-6; CDR3 protein: CASRQVADYGYTF; CDR3 DNA: TGTGCCAGCAGGCAAGTGGCAGATTATGGCTACACCTTC
J gene: TRBJ2-1; D gene: .; clone size: .; V gene: TRBV25-1; CDR3 protein: CASSERGSYNEQFF; CDR3 DNA: TGTGCCAGCAGTGAGCGGGGCTCCTACAATGAGCAGTTCTTC
J gene: TRBJ2-7; D gene: .; clone size: .; V gene: TRBV21-1; CDR3 protein: CASSHLGTPDTYEQYF; CDR3 DNA: TGTGCCAGCAGCCACTTGGGGACCCCAGATACCTACGAGCAGTACTTC
J gene: TRBJ2-1; D gene: .; clone size: .; V gene: TRBV7-2; CDR3 protein: CASSVHHRMSYNEQFF; CDR3 DNA: TGTGCCAGCAGCGTACATCACAGGATGTCCTACAATGAGCAGTTCTTC
J gene: TRBJ2-7; D gene: .; clone size: .; V gene: TRBV5-1; CDR3 protein: CASSLDRGGEQYF; CDR3 DNA: TGCGCCAGCAGCTTGGACAGGGGAGGCGAGCAGTACTTC
J gene: TRBJ2-7; D gene: .; clone size: .; V gene: TRBV5-4; CDR3 protein: CASSRDNSYEQYF; CDR3 DNA: TGTGCCAGCAGCCGGGACAATTCCTACGAGCAGTACTTC
J gene: TRBJ2-1; D gene: .; clone size: .; V gene: TRBV18; CDR3 protein: CASSPEVQGPPLDEQFF; CDR3 DNA: TGTGCCAGCTCACCTGAGGTCCAGGGACCTCCGCTAGATGAGCAGTTCTTC
J gene: TRBJ1-1; D gene: .; clone size: .; V gene: TRBV7-2; CDR3 protein: CASSLSGTGGTEAFF; CDR3 DNA: TGTGCCAGCAGCTTATCGGGAACTGGGGGCACTGAAGCTTTCTTT
J gene: TRBJ2-5; D gene: .; clone size: few; V gene: TRBV7-4; CDR3 protein: CASSLGKRLQETQYF; CDR3 DNA: TGTGCCAGCAGCTTAGGGAAGCGGCTTCAAGAGACCCAGTACTTC
J gene: TRBJ2-7; D gene: .; clone size: .; V gene: TRBV7-9; CDR3 protein: CASSLAQGPSYEQYF; CDR3 DNA: TGTGCCAGCAGCTTAGCACAGGGACCCTCCTACGAGCAGTACTTC
J gene: TRBJ2-4; D gene: TRBD1; clone size: .; V gene: TRBV27; CDR3 protein: CASSVLQGVNIQYF; CDR3 DNA: TGTGCCAGCAGTGTCCTACAGGGGGTTAACATTCAGTACTTC
J gene: TRBJ2-2; D gene: .; clone size: .; V gene: TRBV7-2; CDR3 protein: CASSYSDRNTGELFF; CDR3 DNA: TGTGCCAGCAGCTATTCGGACAGGAACACCGGGGAGCTGTTTTTT
J gene: TRBJ1-5; D gene: TRBD1; clone size: .; V gene: TRBV7-8; CDR3 protein: CASSLGGQGANQPQHF; CDR3 DNA: TGTGCCAGCAGCTTAGGAGGACAGGGTGCGAATCAGCCCCAGCATTTT
J gene: TRBJ2-7; D gene: .; clone size: .; V gene: TRBV7-9; CDR3 protein: CASAAIGATYEQYF; CDR3 DNA: TGTGCCAGCGCTGCGATCGGGGCGACCTACGAGCAGTACTTC
J gene: TRBJ2-1; D gene: TRBD1; clone size: .; V gene: TRBV19; CDR3 protein: CASSIARGLKGHEQFF; CDR3 DNA: TGTGCCAGTAGTATAGCAAGGGGGCTGAAAGGACATGAGCAGTTCTTC